The rows below give T cell receptor beta chains drawn from one sample of a study of blood T cell repertoires in COVID-19. Assay used: immunoSEQ multiplex PCR; TCRdb lists only in-frame clones, some missing. The sample records more than 95,000 clones, less than 90% being singletons. The specimen was peripheral blood. The receptors were sampled from a man older than 75 with active or convalescent COVID-19. Both conserved end residues are part of each CDR3. A D gene is named only where the DNA matches it firmly. Some rows mark clone size as missing; the rest say once, few, many or name a class of expanded clone.

d_call,j_call,clone_size,v_call,cdr3_nt,cdr3_aa
TRBD2,TRBJ2-7,.,TRBV3-1/TRBV3-2,TGTGCCAGCAGCCGGGGGGGGACCTACGAGCAGTACTTC,CASSRGGTYEQYF
.,TRBJ2-6,.,TRBV25-1,TGTGCCAGCAGTGTGACTGATACCTCTGGGGCCAACGTCCTGACTTTC,CASSVTDTSGANVLTF
.,TRBJ2-7,.,TRBV3-1/TRBV3-2,TGTGCCAGCAGCCAAGATTTAGCGAGAGCCTACGAGCAGTACTTC,CASSQDLARAYEQYF
TRBD2,TRBJ2-1,.,TRBV4-1,TGCGCCAGCAGCCAGACTAGCCAAGCGAGCTCCTACAATGAGCAGTTCTTC,CASSQTSQASSYNEQFF
.,TRBJ2-3,.,TRBV3-1/TRBV3-2,TGTGCCAGCAGCCTGAAGAGCGGGAGCACAGATACGCAGTATTTT,CASSLKSGSTDTQYF
.,TRBJ2-7,.,TRBV21-1,TGTGCCAGCAGCAAAGGGACCCGGGGCTACGAGCAGTACTTC,CASSKGTRGYEQYF
TRBD1,TRBJ1-1,.,TRBV19,TGTGCCAGTATGGACAGGGGAACGAACACTGAAGCTTTCTTT,CASMDRGTNTEAFF
TRBD2,TRBJ2-3,.,TRBV11-3,TGTGCCAGCAGCCTCAACCCGGGACTAGCGGGGTCAGATACGCAGTATTTT,CASSLNPGLAGSDTQYF
.,TRBJ1-6,few,TRBV6-5,TGTGCCTCCCGGTGGGGAACAGGGCTGGATTCACCCCTCCACTTT,CASRWGTGLDSPLHF
TRBD1,TRBJ1-3,.,TRBV6-5,TGTGCCAGCAGTTACGCCCTGGGACAGGGCGGAAACACCATATATTTT,CASSYALGQGGNTIYF
TRBD2,TRBJ2-2,.,TRBV6-5,TGTGCCAGCAGAGGGACTAGCGGGAACACCGGGGAGCTGTTTTTT,CASRGTSGNTGELFF
TRBD1,TRBJ1-1,.,TRBV5-1,TGCGCCAGCAGGCCCGGGACAGGAAGATTCATGAACACTGAAGCTTTCTTT,CASRPGTGRFMNTEAFF
TRBD1,TRBJ2-7,.,TRBV6-2/TRBV6-3,TGTGCCAGCAGTAAACCTCCAGGGGGCTCCGCCTACGAGCAGTACTTC,CASSKPPGGSAYEQYF
TRBD1,TRBJ2-7,.,TRBV6-2/TRBV6-3,TGTGCCAGCAGCCTGACAGGGTCCCCCTACGAGCAGTACTTC,CASSLTGSPYEQYF
.,TRBJ2-7,.,TRBV7-6,TGTGCATCAGGAACCCTCTCCTACGAGCAGTACTTC,CASGTLSYEQYF
TRBD2,TRBJ2-3,.,TRBV28,TGTGCCAGCCGGGCTAGCGGGGGGGTGGATACGCAGTATTTT,CASRASGGVDTQYF
.,TRBJ2-5,.,TRBV6-5,TGTGCCAGCAGTTCCCCCTACAGGGTTGGCCAAGAGACCCAGTACTTC,CASSSPYRVGQETQYF
.,TRBJ2-2,once,TRBV28,TGTGCCAGCAGCATCAACACCGGGGAGCTGTTTTTT,CASSINTGELFF
TRBD2,TRBJ2-3,.,TRBV3-1/TRBV3-2,TGTGCCAGCAGCCAAGAAGGCGGACTAGCGGGTGATACGCAGTATTTT,CASSQEGGLAGDTQYF
.,TRBJ1-1,once,TRBV28,TGTGCCAGCAGTTTAGGGGGGGGCTTGTCTTTCTTT,CASSLGGGLSFF
TRBD2,TRBJ2-3,.,TRBV7-9,TGTGCCAGCAGCCCTTCCTATAGCGGGAATGGAGATACGCAGTATTTT,CASSPSYSGNGDTQYF
TRBD2,TRBJ2-3,once,TRBV7-8,TGTGCCAGCAGCCCACGGGGGGGGCTAAGTACGCAGTATTTT,CASSPRGGLSTQYF
.,TRBJ1-1,.,TRBV18,TGTGCCAGCTCACAGACAGTAAACACTGAAGCTTTCTTT,CASSQTVNTEAFF
TRBD2,TRBJ2-3,.,TRBV5-5,TGTGCCAGCACCCATAGCGGGGGGGCGGCAGATACGCAGTATTTT,CASTHSGGAADTQYF
TRBD1,TRBJ2-7,.,TRBV6-2/TRBV6-3,TGTGCCAGCAGTTATCGGACAGGGCGAACCTACGAGCAGTACTTC,CASSYRTGRTYEQYF
TRBD1,TRBJ1-2,.,TRBV30,TGTGCCTGGAGCATCCTGGGGACAGTTGGCTACACCTTC,CAWSILGTVGYTF
TRBD2,TRBJ2-1,.,TRBV27,TGTGCCAGCTGTATTAGCAGCGGGGGTTACAATGAGCAGTTCTTC,CASCISSGGYNEQFF
.,TRBJ2-5,.,TRBV7-9,TGTGCCAGCAGCCTATCTAGCGTCCAAGAGACCCAGTACTTC,CASSLSSVQETQYF
.,TRBJ1-6,.,TRBV19,TGTGCCAGTAGCCTCGGACCGGGGAATTCACCCCTCCACTTT,CASSLGPGNSPLHF
.,TRBJ2-2,once,TRBV9,TGTGCCAGCAGCTTAACGACAGGGAACACCGGGGAGCTGTTTTTT,CASSLTTGNTGELFF
TRBD2,TRBJ2-7,once,TRBV11-3,TGTGCCAGCAGCTTAGGGAGCGGGGAGACCTACGAGCAGTACTTC,CASSLGSGETYEQYF
TRBD1,TRBJ1-1,.,TRBV29-1,TGCAGCGTCGAGGTAAACAGGGGAAGTGGTGAAGCTTTCTTT,CSVEVNRGSGEAFF
TRBD1,TRBJ2-1,.,TRBV4-2,TGTGCCAGCAGCCAGGCACCCGGGACAGACCCCTACAATGAGCAGTTCTTC,CASSQAPGTDPYNEQFF
.,TRBJ2-6,.,TRBV24-1,TGTGCCACCAGTGGGCTGTCGTCGGGTGGGGCCAACGTCCTGACTTTC,CATSGLSSGGANVLTF
.,TRBJ1-2,.,TRBV7-9,TGTGCCAGCAGCTTAGTGGCAGGGCCCTCGAACTATGGCTACACCTTC,CASSLVAGPSNYGYTF
.,TRBJ1-1,.,TRBV29-1,TGCAGCGTTGCCCAGGGGAACACTGAAGCTTTCTTT,CSVAQGNTEAFF
TRBD1,TRBJ2-3,.,TRBV9,TGTGCCAGCAGCAAGAGACAGGGTTGGGTGGGCACAGATACGCAGTATTTT,CASSKRQGWVGTDTQYF
TRBD1,TRBJ2-2,.,TRBV19,TGTGCCAGTAGTTTGACAGGGGTCGCCGGGGAGCTGTTTTTT,CASSLTGVAGELFF
TRBD1,TRBJ1-2,.,TRBV5-1,TGCGCCAGCAGCACCGGACAGGGGCTTGGCTATGGCTACACCTTC,CASSTGQGLGYGYTF
TRBD1,TRBJ2-7,.,TRBV15,TGTGCCACCAGCAGAGAGGGAGAAGTTGGGACAGGGACGTACGAGCAGTACTTC,CATSREGEVGTGTYEQYF
.,TRBJ1-4,.,TRBV6-5,TGTGCCAGCAGTTACTCAGGGGCAGGAGATGAAAAACTGTTTTTT,CASSYSGAGDEKLFF
.,TRBJ2-7,.,TRBV27,TGTGCCAGCAGTTTAGAGCAGGGCTACGAGCAGTACTTC,CASSLEQGYEQYF
TRBD2,TRBJ2-1,.,TRBV6-2/TRBV6-3,TGTGCCAGCAGTTACGATAGACTAGCGGGAGACAGGAACAATGAGCAGTTCTTC,CASSYDRLAGDRNNEQFF
TRBD2,TRBJ2-5,.,TRBV9,TGTGCCAGCAGTCGTGTAGCGGGGGAGGAGACCCAGTACTTC,CASSRVAGEETQYF
TRBD1,TRBJ1-5,once,TRBV25-1,TGTGCCAGCAGTAGAACCGGGACAGGGGAGATGCCCCAGCATTTT,CASSRTGTGEMPQHF
TRBD1,TRBJ1-2,.,TRBV11-2,TGTGCCAGCAGCCCGGGGACAGGGGGCGGCTACACCTTC,CASSPGTGGGYTF
TRBD2,TRBJ2-3,.,TRBV7-9,TGTGCCAGCAGCAAAGCCGGGACTAGGGGGAAAACAGATACGCAGTATTTT,CASSKAGTRGKTDTQYF
.,TRBJ1-2,.,TRBV29-1,TGCAGCGTTGAAGAAGAGGACAGTAACTATGGCTACACCTTC,CSVEEEDSNYGYTF
.,TRBJ2-7,.,TRBV18,TGTGCCAGCTCACTCCTCTCCTACGAGCAGTACTTC,CASSLLSYEQYF